The T cell receptor beta chain described here comes from a study of blood T cell repertoires in COVID-19. The wider study: Researchers got acute and convalescent COVID-19 samples from the United States, Italy and Spain.

Generated by immunoSEQ multiplex PCR, the TCRdb table keeps only in-frame clones and is missing some. The sample includes tens of thousands of clones, about nine tenths of them seen just once. Looked up from germline, CDR1 is KGHSH and CDR2 is LQKENI. Trimming left V 2 bases short and J 0 bases short, with 12 bases between. The length of the CDR3 is 16 residues. Sequenced material: peripheral blood. This TCR derives from a human donor in a cohort sampled during active COVID-19. The chain joins TRBV18 to TRBJ2-3; D is unclear. The CDR3 region has the DNA TGTGCCAGCTCACCAATGGGCCGCCTTAGCACAGATACGCAGTATTTT. This sequence encodes CASSPMGRLSTDTQYF.